These 18 T cell receptor beta chains originate from one sample sequenced in a study of monozygotic twins with inflammatory bowel disease. TCRdb reanalyzed the 5' RACE reads and collapses them to one entry per CDR3 protein, without DNA. Its table records more than 350,000 distinct CDR3 sequences. Sequenced input: blood. The receptors stem from a human donor with ulcerative colitis or Crohn's disease, or a healthy co-twin of an affected twin (not recorded which).

The CDR3 sequence is CSARDLEERSFGDTQYF. V is TRBV20-1 and J is TRBJ2-3. This CDR3 has 17 residues. Germline CDR1 and CDR2: DFQATT and SNEGSKA (reference sequence).

The chain links TRBV4-1 to TRBJ2-7; there is no DNA to check the TCRdb D call of TRBD1. The CDR3 is 17 residues long. From germline, CDR1 is MGHRA and CDR2 YSYEKL. This chain's CDR3 is CASSQGGTGSKTYEQYF.

V and J are TRBV12-3 or TRBV12-4 and TRBJ2-2; the TCRdb D gene call, TRBD1, has no DNA to confirm it. The CDR3 runs 14 residues. Here the CDR3 reads CASSSRDLLGELFF.

V gene TRBV7-6 combines with J gene TRBJ2-3; the D gene TCRdb calls, TRBD2, cannot be checked with no DNA. Germline values: CDR1 SGHVS, CDR2 FNYEAQ. CDR3 size: 14 residues. This chain's CDR3 is CASSLREGTDTQYF.

The chain is built from TRBV7-9 and TRBJ2-1; TCRdb proposes TRBD1, but this gene call is untestable without DNA. The length of the CDR3 is 13 residues. Germline CDR1 and CDR2: SEHNR and FQNEAQ (reference sequence). The CDR3 reads CATAKWAGNEQFF.

The J gene is TRBJ1-3, the V gene TRBV3-1; TCRdb reports TRBD1, a call that lacks DNA to check it against. Germline V gene sequence: CDR1 LGHDT, CDR2 YNNKEL (reference sequence). The CDR3 loop spans 18 amino acids. CDR3 sequence reads: CASSQEFTQGTLGNTIYF.

The chain carries TRBV18 and TRBJ2-3. The length of the CDR3 is 14 residues. Germline V lookup: CDR1 KGHSH, CDR2 LQKENI. The chain's CDR3 is CASSPPLGTDTQYF.

This CDR3 reads CASSSVGGISWQFF. The chain uses TRBV7-9 and TRBJ2-1; TCRdb's D gene call, TRBD2, goes unchecked for lack of DNA. Germline assignment: CDR1 SEHNR and CDR2 FQNEAQ (reference sequence). This CDR3 is built from 14 residues.

This rearrangement joins TRBV29-1 to TRBJ1-1. Germline CDR1 is SQVTM and CDR2 is ANQGSEA. CDR3 length: 11 residues. The CDR3 here is CSGVFTTEAFF.

The chain is built from TRBV9 and TRBJ2-7; the D call from TCRdb, TRBD2, cannot be confirmed without DNA. CDR1 and CDR2 from the germline V gene are SGDLS and YYNGEE. The CDR3 sequence is 15 residues long. This CDR3 reads CASSETSGVLYEQYF.

The chain is built from TRBV5-5 and TRBJ2-1; absent DNA, TCRdb's TRBD2 call cannot be checked. Germline V gene data show CDR1 as SGHKS and CDR2 as YYEKEE (reference sequence). The CDR3 runs to 13 residues. This CDR3 is CASKGGPPPEQFF.

The CDR3 region is CASSLAGTASAEAFF. V and J are TRBV12-3 or TRBV12-4 and TRBJ1-1; no DNA is available, so the TRBD1 call from TCRdb remains unchecked. The CDR3 sequence is 15 residues long.

The chain carries TRBV28 and TRBJ2-4; TCRdb's assignment of TRBD1 cannot be checked, as there is no DNA. The CDR3 spans 15 residues. The germline V gene encodes CDR1 MDHEN and CDR2 SYDVKM. The CDR3: CASTPGGRTKNIQYF. Full variable domain (outside the CDR3, taken from reference TRBV28 and TRBJ2-4): DVKVTQSSRYLVKRTGEKVFLECVQDMDHENMFWYRQDPGLGLRLIYFSYDVKMKEKGDIPEGYSVSREKKERFSLILESASTNQTSMYLCASTPGGRTKNIQYFGAGTRLSVL.

The chain couples TRBV7-2 to TRBJ2-2; the TRBD1 assignment by TCRdb is unverifiable without DNA. Germline V gene sequence: CDR1 SGHTA, CDR2 FQGNSA. The CDR3 runs 14 residues. CDR3 region: CASSLGRDTGELFF.

This chain joins TRBV18 and TRBJ1-1. Germline CDR1 is KGHSH and CDR2 is LQKENI. The CDR3 totals 12 residues. The CDR3 sequence: CASSPGNTEAFF.

The chain uses TRBV20-1 and TRBJ2-2; TCRdb reports TRBD1, a call that lacks DNA to check it against. Germline CDR1 and CDR2: DFQATT and SNEGSKA (reference sequence). The CDR3 contains 13 residues. CDR3: CSARAGGTGELFF.

This chain uses TRBV20-1 with TRBJ2-1; TCRdb reports TRBD2, a call that lacks DNA to check it against. Germline V lookup: CDR1 DFQATT, CDR2 SNEGSKA (reference sequence). This CDR3 spans 14 amino acids. The CDR3 here is CSAPRGTRLNEQFF.

The rearrangement uses TRBV7-2 and TRBJ1-5. The V gene's germline CDR1 is SGHTA and CDR2 FQGNSA. The CDR3 totals 14 residues. The CDR3 reads CASSFGRSNQPQHF.